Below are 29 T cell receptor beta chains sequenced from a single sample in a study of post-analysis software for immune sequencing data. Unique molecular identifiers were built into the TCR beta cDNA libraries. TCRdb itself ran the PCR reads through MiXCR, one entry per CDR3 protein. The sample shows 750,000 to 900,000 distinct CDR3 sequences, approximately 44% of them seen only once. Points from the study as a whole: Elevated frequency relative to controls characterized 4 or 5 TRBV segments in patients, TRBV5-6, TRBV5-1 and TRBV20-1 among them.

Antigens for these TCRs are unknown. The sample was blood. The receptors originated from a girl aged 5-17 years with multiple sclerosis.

Here the CDR3 reads CASSLHDGPSPYGYTF. CDR3 sequence (DNA): TGTGCCAGCAGTTTACACGACGGACCCTCCCCCTATGGCTACACCTTC. This chain connects TRBV27 to TRBJ1-2, with D uncertain. Germline values: CDR1 MNHEY, CDR2 SMNVEV (reference sequence). Trimming stripped 2 bases from V and 4 bases from J, with 17 bases between. The CDR3 sequence is 16 residues long.

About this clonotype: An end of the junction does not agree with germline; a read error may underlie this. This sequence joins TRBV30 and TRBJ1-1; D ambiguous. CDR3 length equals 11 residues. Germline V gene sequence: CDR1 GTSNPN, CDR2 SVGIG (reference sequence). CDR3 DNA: TGTGCCTGGAGCCGTGAAGATGAAGCTTTATTT. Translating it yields CAWSREDEALF.

The CDR3 region is CASSRSGTSELETQYF. CDR3 nucleotides: TGTGCCAGCAGTCGATCCGGGACTAGCGAATTAGAGACCCAGTACTTC. The chain joins TRBV6-6 to TRBJ2-5, with 10 bases fitting TRBD2. CDR3 length: 16 amino acids. V was clipped by 5 bases and J by 4 bases; unmatched bases: 10. Looked up from germline, CDR1 is MNHNY and CDR2 is SVGAGI (reference sequence).

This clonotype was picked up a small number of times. CDR3 protein: CASGGRESYEQYF. In DNA, the CDR3 is TGTGCCAGCGGGGGCAGGGAGTCCTACGAGCAGTACTTC. This chain joins TRBV9 and TRBJ2-7; TRBD1 might be the D (6 bases). The CDR3 has 13 amino acids. Trimming left V 7 bases short and J 1 base short, with 12 bases between. Per the germline V gene, CDR1 is SGDLS and CDR2 is YYNGEE.

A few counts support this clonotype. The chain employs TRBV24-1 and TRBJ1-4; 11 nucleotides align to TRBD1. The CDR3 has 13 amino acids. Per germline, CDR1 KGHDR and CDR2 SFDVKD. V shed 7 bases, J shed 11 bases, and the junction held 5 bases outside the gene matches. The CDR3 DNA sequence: TGTGCCACCAGAGCTGGGACAGGGGGGAAACTGTTTTTT. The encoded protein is CATRAGTGGKLFF.

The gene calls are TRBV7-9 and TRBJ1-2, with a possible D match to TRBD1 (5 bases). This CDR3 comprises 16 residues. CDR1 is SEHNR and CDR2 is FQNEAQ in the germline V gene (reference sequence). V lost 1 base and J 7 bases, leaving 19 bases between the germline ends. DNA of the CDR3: TGTGCCAGCAGCTTAGGCGGGACGGCAATTTCGGGTGGCTACACCTTC. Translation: CASSLGGTAISGGYTF.

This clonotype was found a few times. CDR3 sequence reads: CSVGPGGPPDTQYF. Here the CDR3 DNA reads TGCAGCGTTGGGCCGGGAGGGCCACCAGATACGCAGTATTTT. The chain combines TRBV29-1 with TRBJ2-3, with 8 bases aligning to TRBD2. In germline, CDR1 is SQVTM, CDR2 ANQGSEA. Losses at the gene ends were 4 bases for V and 4 bases for J; bases not matched to a gene: 7. The length of the CDR3 is 14 residues.

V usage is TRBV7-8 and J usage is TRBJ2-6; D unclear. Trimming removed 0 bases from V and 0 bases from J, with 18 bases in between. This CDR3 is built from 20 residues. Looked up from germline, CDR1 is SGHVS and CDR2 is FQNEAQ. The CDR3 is CASSLAVSYPSHSGANVLTF. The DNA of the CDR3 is TGTGCCAGCAGCTTAGCGGTTTCATATCCGTCCCACTCTGGGGCCAACGTCCTGACTTTC.

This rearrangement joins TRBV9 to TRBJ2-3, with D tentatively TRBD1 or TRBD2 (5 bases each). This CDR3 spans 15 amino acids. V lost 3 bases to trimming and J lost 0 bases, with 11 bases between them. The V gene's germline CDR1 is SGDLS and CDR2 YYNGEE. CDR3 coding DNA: TGTGCCAGCAGCGGAACCCGGGACAGCACAGATACGCAGTATTTT. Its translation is CASSGTRDSTDTQYF.

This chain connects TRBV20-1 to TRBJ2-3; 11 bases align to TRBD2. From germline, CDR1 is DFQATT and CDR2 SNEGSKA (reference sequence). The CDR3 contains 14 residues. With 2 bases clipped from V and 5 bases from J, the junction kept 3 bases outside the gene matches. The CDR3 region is CSARPGTSGDTQYF. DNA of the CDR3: TGCAGTGCTAGACCCGGGACTAGCGGAGATACGCAGTATTTT.

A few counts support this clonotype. CDR3 amino acids: CASSPPDRATEAFF. CDR3 bases: TGTGCCAGCAGTCCCCCCGACAGGGCCACTGAAGCTTTCTTT. The J gene is TRBJ1-1, the V gene TRBV12-3 or TRBV12-4; 7 bases align to TRBD1. The CDR3 consists of 14 residues. J lost 4 bases, V lost 5 bases, and 7 bases had no gene match.

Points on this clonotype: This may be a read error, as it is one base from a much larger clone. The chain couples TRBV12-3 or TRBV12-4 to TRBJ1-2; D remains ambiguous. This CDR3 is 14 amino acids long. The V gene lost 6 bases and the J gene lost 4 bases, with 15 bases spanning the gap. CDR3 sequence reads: CASRLFGTAYGYTF. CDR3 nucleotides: TGTGCCAGCAGGTTATTCGGCACAGCCTATGGCTACACCTTC.

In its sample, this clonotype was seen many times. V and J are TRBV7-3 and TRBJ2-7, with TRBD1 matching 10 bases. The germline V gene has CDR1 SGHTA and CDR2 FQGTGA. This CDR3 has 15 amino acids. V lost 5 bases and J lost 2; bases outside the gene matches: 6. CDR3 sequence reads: CASSPTGTGAYEQYF. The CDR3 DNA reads TGTGCCAGCAGCCCCACCGGGACAGGGGCCTACGAGCAGTACTTC. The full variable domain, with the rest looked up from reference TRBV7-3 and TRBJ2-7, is GAGVSQTPSNKVTEKGKYVELRCDPISGHTALYWYRQSLGQGPEFLIYFQGTGAADDSGLPNDRFFAVRPEGSVSTLKIQRTERGDSAVYLCASSPTGTGAYEQYFGPGTRLTVT.

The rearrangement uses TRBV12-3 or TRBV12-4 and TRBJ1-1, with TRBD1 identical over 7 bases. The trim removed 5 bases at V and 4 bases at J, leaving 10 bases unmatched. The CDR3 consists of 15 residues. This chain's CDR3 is CASSILGGAGTEAFF. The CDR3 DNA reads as TGTGCCAGCAGTATACTAGGGGGCGCGGGCACTGAAGCTTTCTTT.

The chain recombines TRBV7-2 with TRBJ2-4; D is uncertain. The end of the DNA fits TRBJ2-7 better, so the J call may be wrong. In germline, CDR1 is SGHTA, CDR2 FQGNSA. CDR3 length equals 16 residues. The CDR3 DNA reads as TGTGCCAGCAGCTTATCCGCAGTCCTCATTGTATACGAGCAGTACTTC. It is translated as CASSLSAVLIVYEQYF.

CDR3 bases: TGTGCCAGCAGCGCCCGGGACAGGGTACGGGAGACCCAGTACTTC. It yields the protein CASSARDRVRETQYF. The gene calls are TRBV7-9 and TRBJ2-5; TRBD1 matches at 9 bases. This CDR3 comprises 15 residues. Trimming took 5 bases from V and 5 from J; bases not matched to a gene: 9. CDR1 and CDR2 (germline): SEHNR, FQNEAQ (reference sequence).

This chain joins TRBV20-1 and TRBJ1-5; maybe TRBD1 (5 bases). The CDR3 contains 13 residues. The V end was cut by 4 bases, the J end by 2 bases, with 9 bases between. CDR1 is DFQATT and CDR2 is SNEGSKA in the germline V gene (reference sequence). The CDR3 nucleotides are TGCAGTGCTAATGGAGGGGGCAATCAGCCCCAGCATTTT. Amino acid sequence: CSANGGGNQPQHF.

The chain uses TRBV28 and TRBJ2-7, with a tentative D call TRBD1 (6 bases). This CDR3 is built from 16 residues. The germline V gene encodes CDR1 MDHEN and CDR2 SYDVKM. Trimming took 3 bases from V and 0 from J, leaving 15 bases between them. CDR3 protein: CASSLDRDMSSYEQYF. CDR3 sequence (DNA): TGTGCCAGCAGTTTGGACCGGGACATGAGCTCCTACGAGCAGTACTTC.

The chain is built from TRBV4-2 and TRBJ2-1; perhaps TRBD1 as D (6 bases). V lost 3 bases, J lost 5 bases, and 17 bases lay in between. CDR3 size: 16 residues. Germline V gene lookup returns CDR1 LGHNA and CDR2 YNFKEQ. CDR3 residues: CASSQGFGQFNNEQFF. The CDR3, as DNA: TGTGCCAGCAGCCAGGGATTCGGACAGTTCAACAATGAGCAGTTCTTC.

CDR3 DNA: TGTGCCAGCAGTGAGCCGGGACTAGCGGGCCGTAAGCAGTTCTTC. This encodes CASSEPGLAGRKQFF. The V and J genes are TRBV6-6 and TRBJ2-1; 12 bases are shared with TRBD2. The CDR3 is 15 amino acids. J was trimmed by 11 bases and V by 5 bases; bases with no gene match: 10. From germline, CDR1 is MNHNY and CDR2 SVGAGI (reference sequence).

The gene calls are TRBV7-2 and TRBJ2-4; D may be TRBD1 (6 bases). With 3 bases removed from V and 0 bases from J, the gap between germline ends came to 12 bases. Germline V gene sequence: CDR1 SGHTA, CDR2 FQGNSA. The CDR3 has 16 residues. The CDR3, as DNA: TGTGCCAGCAGCTTGGGGGCCCTATTAGCCAAAAACATTCAGTACTTC. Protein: CASSLGALLAKNIQYF.

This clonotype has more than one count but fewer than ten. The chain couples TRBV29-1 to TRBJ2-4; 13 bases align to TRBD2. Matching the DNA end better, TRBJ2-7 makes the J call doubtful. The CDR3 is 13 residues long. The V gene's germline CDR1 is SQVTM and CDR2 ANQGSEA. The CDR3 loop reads CSVGTSGNGEQYF. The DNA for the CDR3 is TGCAGCGTCGGGACTAGCGGGAATGGCGAGCAGTACTTC.

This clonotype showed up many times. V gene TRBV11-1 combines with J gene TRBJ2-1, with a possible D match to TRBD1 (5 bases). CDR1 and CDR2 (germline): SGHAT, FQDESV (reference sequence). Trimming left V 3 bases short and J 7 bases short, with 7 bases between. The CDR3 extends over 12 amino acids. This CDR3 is CASSFQGNEQFF. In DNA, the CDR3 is TGTGCCAGCAGCTTTCAGGGAAATGAGCAGTTCTTC.

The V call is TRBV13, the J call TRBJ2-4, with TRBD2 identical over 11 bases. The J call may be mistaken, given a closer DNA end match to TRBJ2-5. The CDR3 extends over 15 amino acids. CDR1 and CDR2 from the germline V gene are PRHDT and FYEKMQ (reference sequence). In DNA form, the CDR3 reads TGTGCCAGCACCCGGGGACTAGCGGTCCGGGAGACCCAGTACTTC. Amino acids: CASTRGLAVRETQYF.

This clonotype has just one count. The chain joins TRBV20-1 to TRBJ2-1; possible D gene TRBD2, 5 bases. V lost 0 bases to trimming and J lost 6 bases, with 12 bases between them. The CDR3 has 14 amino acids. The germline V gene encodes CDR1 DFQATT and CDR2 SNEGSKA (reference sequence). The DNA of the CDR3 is TGCAGTGCTAGAGATTGGCTAGAGGGCAATGAGCAGTTCTTC. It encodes CSARDWLEGNEQFF.

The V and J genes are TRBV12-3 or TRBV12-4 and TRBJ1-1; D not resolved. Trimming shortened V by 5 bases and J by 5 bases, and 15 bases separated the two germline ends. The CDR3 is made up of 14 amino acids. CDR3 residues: CASSTRPSGTEAFF. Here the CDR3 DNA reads TGTGCCAGCAGTACTCGACCCTCCGGGACTGAAGCTTTCTTT.

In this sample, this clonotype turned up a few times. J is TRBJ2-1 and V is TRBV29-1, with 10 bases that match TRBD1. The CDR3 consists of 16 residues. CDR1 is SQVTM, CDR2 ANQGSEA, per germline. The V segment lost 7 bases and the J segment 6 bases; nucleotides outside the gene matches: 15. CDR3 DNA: TGCAGCGGAGTCCCGGGACAGGGGAGGGGGGGCAATGAGCAGTTCTTC. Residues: CSGVPGQGRGGNEQFF.

In nucleotides, the CDR3 is TGCAGTGCCCAATGGGGCGGGTCCTACAATGAGCAGTACTTC. Translated, it gives CSAQWGGSYNEQYF. The chain employs TRBV20-1 and TRBJ2-1; D may match TRBD1 or TRBD2 (5 bases each). The DNA matches TRBJ2-7 better at its end, which makes the J call doubtful. The CDR3 runs to 14 residues. Per germline, CDR1 DFQATT and CDR2 SNEGSKA (reference sequence).

CDR3 bases: TGCAGTGCTCTACCAGGACTAGCGGGAGGTTATACGCAGTATTTT. Residues: CSALPGLAGGYTQYF. This rearrangement joins TRBV20-1 to TRBJ2-3, with 14 positions matching TRBD2. Germline CDR1 DFQATT, CDR2 SNEGSKA (reference sequence). This CDR3 is built from 15 residues. Germline trimming cut 5 bases from V and 7 bases from J; bases unmatched to any gene: 8.